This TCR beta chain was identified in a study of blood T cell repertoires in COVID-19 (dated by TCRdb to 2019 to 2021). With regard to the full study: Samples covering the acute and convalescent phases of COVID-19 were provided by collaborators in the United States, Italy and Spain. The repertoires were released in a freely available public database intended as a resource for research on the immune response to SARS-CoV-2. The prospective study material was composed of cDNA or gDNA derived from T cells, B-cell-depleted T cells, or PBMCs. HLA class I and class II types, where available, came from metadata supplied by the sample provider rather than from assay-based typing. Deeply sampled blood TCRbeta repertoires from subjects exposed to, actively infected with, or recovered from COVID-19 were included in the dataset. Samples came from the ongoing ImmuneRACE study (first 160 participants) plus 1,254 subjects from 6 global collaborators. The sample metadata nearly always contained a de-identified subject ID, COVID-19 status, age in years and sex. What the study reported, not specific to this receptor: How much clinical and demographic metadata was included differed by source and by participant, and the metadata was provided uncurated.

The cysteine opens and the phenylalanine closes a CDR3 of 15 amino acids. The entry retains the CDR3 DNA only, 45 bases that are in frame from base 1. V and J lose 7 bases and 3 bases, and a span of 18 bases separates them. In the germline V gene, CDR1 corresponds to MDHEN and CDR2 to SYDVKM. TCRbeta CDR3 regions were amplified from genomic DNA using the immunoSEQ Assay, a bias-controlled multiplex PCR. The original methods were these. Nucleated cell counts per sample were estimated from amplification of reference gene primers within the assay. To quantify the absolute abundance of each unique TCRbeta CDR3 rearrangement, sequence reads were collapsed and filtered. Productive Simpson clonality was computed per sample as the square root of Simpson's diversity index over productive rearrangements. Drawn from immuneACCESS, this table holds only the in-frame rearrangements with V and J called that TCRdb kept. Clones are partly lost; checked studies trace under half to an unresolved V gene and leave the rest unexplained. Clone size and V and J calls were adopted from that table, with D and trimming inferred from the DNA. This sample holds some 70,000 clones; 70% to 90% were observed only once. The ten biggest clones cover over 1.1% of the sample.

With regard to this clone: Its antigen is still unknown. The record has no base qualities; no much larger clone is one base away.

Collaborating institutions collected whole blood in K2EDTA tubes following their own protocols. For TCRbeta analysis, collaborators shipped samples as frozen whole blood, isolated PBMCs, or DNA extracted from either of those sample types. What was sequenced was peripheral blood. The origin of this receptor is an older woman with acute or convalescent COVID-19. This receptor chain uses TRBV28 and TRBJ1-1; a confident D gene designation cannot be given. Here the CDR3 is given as CASNVLGIGDTEAFF. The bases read TGTGCCAGCAATGTCCTAGGGATCGGGGACACTGAAGCTTTCTTT.